The table lists the clone carrying this T cell receptor beta chain with many counts. Its antigen remains unidentified. The data are from a study of T-cell reconstitution after alpha-beta-depleted transplantation in children. Study-wide results and caveats: The origin of high day-60 TCRbeta diversity in some patients lay in surviving recipient T cells and thymic progenitors.

Unique molecular identifiers were used to barcode this TCRbeta library. TCRdb called the PCR reads again in MiXCR, with one record for every CDR3 protein. The repertoire holds a few hundred thousand distinct CDR3 sequences, roughly 12% seen once, with around 24% in the top ten. The germline V gene has CDR1 SQVTM and CDR2 ANQGSEA. The CDR3 is 15 residues long. Trimming cost V 0 bases and J 8 bases; bases outside gene matches: 9. The TCR sequence derives from a male patient aged 2 to 10 who had a stem cell transplant for chronic granulomatous disease, so the T cells may come from the graft donor. The sample consisted of peripheral blood, taken 180 days after TCRalphabeta/CD19-depleted stem cell transplant. The rearrangement links TRBV29-1 to TRBJ2-4; TRBD1 aligns across 8 bases. The CDR3 DNA follows: TGCAGCGTTGAAGATCGCCGACAGGGGATTGACATTCAGTACTTC. It yields the protein CSVEDRRQGIDIQYF.